Below, 2 T cell receptor beta chains from the same sample are listed, as sequenced in a study of cytotoxic CD8 clonotypes in ibrutinib-treated CLL. Sequencing was performed with immunoSEQ multiplex PCR; in TCRdb, only in-frame clones are kept and a portion is missing. The sample shows approximately 92,000 clones, more than 70% of them seen only once. This specimen consisted of PBMCs, obtained after 24 months of ibrutinib treatment. These receptors all stem from a human donor with chronic lymphocytic leukemia.

This chain connects TRBV5-1 to TRBJ2-2; 11 positions match TRBD1. This CDR3 has 16 residues. CDR1 is SGHRS, CDR2 YFSETQ, per germline. V shed 4 bases and J 5 bases; nucleotides not matched to a gene: 7. CDR3 sequence reads: CASSPPGQGGTGELFF. The CDR3 DNA sequence: TGCGCCAGCAGCCCACCGGGACAGGGGGGGACCGGGGAGCTGTTTTTT.

The rearrangement uses TRBV4-2 and TRBJ2-1; D possibly corresponds to TRBD2 (5 bases). Deletions cut 0 bases from V and 0 bases from J, with 12 bases between. CDR1 is LGHNA and CDR2 is YNFKEQ in the germline V gene. This CDR3 has 17 residues. The CDR3: CASSQEGSTSSYNEQFF. CDR3 sequence (DNA): TGTGCCAGCAGCCAAGAAGGGAGCACCAGCTCCTACAATGAGCAGTTCTTC.